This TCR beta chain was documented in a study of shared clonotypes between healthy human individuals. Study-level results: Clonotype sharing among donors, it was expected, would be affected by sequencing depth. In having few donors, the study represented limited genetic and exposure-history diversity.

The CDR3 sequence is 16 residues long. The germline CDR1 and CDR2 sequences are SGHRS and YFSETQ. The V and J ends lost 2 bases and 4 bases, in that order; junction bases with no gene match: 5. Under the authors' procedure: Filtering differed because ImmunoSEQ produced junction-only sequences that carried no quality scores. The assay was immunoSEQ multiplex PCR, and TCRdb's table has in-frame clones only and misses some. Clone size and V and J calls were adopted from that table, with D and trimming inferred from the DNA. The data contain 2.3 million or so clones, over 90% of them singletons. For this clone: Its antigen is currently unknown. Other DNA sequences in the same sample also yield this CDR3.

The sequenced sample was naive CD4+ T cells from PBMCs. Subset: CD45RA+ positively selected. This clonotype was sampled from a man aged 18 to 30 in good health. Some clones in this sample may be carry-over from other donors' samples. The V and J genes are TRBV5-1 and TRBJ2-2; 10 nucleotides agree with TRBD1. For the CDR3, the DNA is TGCGCCAGCAGCTTAGCGGGACAGGGGAGCACCGGGGAGCTGTTTTTT. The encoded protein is CASSLAGQGSTGELFF. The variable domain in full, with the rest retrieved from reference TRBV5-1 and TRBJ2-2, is KAGVTQTPRYLIKTRGQQVTLSCSPISGHRSVSWYQQTPGQGLQFLFEYFSETQRNKGNFPGRFSGRQFSNSRSEMNVSTLELGDSALYLCASSLAGQGSTGELFFGEGSRLTVL.